Sequencing of this T cell receptor (beta chain) was carried out in a study of blood T cell repertoires in COVID-19. Study-wide context: Some COVID-19 samples were acute and others convalescent; all came from the United States, Italy and Spain. PBMCs, B-cell-depleted T cells, or T cells provided the cDNA or gDNA that made up the material.

In the original analysis: Amplified reference gene primers provided the basis for estimating nucleated cell counts. Here immunoSEQ multiplex PCR was the method, and the copy in TCRdb shows in-frame clones only, minus some. V and J calls and clone size come straight from that table; D and trimming were deduced from the DNA. The sample records around 300,000 clones, roughly nine tenths being singletons. Germline V lookup: CDR1 LGHNT, CDR2 FRNRAP. This CDR3 is built from 13 residues. Sequencing was performed on peripheral blood. This receptor was identified in a woman aged 40 to 50 who had recovered from COVID-19. The chain carries TRBV12-5 and TRBJ2-2; 8 nucleotides agree with TRBD2. The chain's CDR3 is CASRREVTGELFF. The CDR3, as DNA: TGTGCAAGCCGGCGGGAGGTGACCGGGGAGCTGTTTTTT.